A selection of T cell receptor beta chains follows, all from one sample in a study of human T cells and chemical hapten exposure. TCRdb reanalysed the RACE reads using MiXCR and keeps one entry per CDR3 protein. The sample includes about 350,000 distinct CDR3 sequences, about 5% of them seen just once. The sample was whole blood, taken in connection with sensitization to the hapten diphenylcyclopropenone (DPC). Receptors were obtained from a woman in her late teens or twenties with alopecia areata. Some clones in this sample may be carry-over from other donors' samples. CDR3s leave out the opening cysteine and the closing phenylalanine or tryptophan.

>TRBV6-6|12|TRBJ2-5
ASSYSSPGETQY
>TRBV6-5|14|TRBJ2-7
ASSYSPGASSYEQY
>TRBV3-1|12|TRBJ2-2
ASSQDWTTGELF
>TRBV20-1|11|TRBJ2-1
SAIRGTGLERF
>TRBV14|11|TRBJ1-2
ASSLQEGYGYT
>TRBV6-2/TRBV6-3|11|TRBJ1-1
ASGRPGGTEAF
>TRBV7-8|14|TRBJ2-1
ASSLRRTSSYNEQF
>TRBV7-9|13|TRBJ2-7
ASSPTMGGGTEQY
>TRBV28|13|TRBJ1-2
ASSFSTGTVYGYT
>TRBV5-1|13|TRBJ1-2
ASSHYPWGLDRYT
>TRBV4-1|13|TRBJ1-2
ASSQKAGENYGYT
>TRBV7-2|12|TRBJ1-5
ASSPRGEGRSKH
>TRBV6-2/TRBV6-3|13|TRBJ1-5
ASSEQAGVGQPQH